This T cell receptor (beta chain) was retrieved from a study of T cell changes during pregnancy in multiple sclerosis. The V gene lost 2 bases and the J gene lost 4 bases, with 12 bases spanning the gap. Germline V gene sequence: CDR1 LGHNA, CDR2 YNFKEQ. CDR3 size: 15 residues. TCRdb keeps only in-frame clones here, not all; method: immunoSEQ multiplex PCR. The repertoire has tens of thousands of clones, approximately 86% of them found once; the top ten carry approximately 3.4%. The rearrangement joins TRBV4-2 to TRBJ1-5; D perhaps matches TRBD1 (5 bases). Here the sequenced sample was peripheral blood, taken before pregnancy. This TCR came from a female donor with multiple sclerosis, enrolled in a pregnancy study. The CDR3 DNA is TGTGCCAGCAGCCAAACAGGTGAAGGGAATCAGCCCCAGCATTTT. Encoded protein: CASSQTGEGNQPQHF.